This entry describes one T cell receptor (beta chain). This specimen comes from a study of control samples from healthy donors and cancer patients. Clones were read by immunoSEQ multiplex PCR, and TCRdb kept only the in-frame ones, dropping some. The sample has approximately 150,000 clones, roughly 90% seen once; the top ten hold roughly 5%. This CDR3 has 14 residues. Germline-derived CDR1 and CDR2 are SEHNR and FQNEAQ (reference sequence). The trim removed 8 bases at V and 5 bases at J, leaving 10 bases unmatched. What was sequenced was blood. The V call is TRBV7-9, the J call TRBJ2-5; 8 bases agree with TRBD1. The receptor's source is a man aged 25 to 40 in good health. Here the CDR3 DNA reads TGTGCCAGCCACCGGGACAGGTTATGGGAGACCCAGTACTTC. Translating it yields CASHRDRLWETQYF.